This section outlines one T cell receptor (beta chain) sequence together with its context. What it binds is unknown. This sample stems from a study of cytomegalovirus exposure and HLA in healthy donors. The assay was immunoSEQ multiplex PCR, and TCRdb's table has in-frame clones only and misses some. Here the sample spans about 70,000 clones, about 93% being singletons. Regarding the study as a whole: It was reported that the classifier diagnosed cytomegalovirus status with high specificity and sensitivity in both the original and validation cohorts.

V lost 3 bases and J lost 1; bases outside the gene matches: 11. CDR3 size: 18 residues. Germline V gene lookup returns CDR1 SNHLY and CDR2 FYNNEI. The origin of this receptor is a man aged 18 to 29 in good health and CMV-seropositive. The genes are TRBV2 and TRBJ2-1, with 8 bases fitting TRBD2. The sequenced sample was PBMCs. The CDR3 reads CASSDLSGSRESYNEQFF. CDR3 coding DNA: TGTGCCAGCAGTGATTTAAGCGGGAGTCGTGAGTCCTACAATGAGCAGTTCTTC. Variable domain in full (rest from reference TRBV2 and TRBJ2-1): EPEVTQTPSHQVTQMGQEVILRCVPISNHLYFYWYRQILGQKVEFLVSFYNNEISEKSEIFDDQFSVERPDGSNFTLKIRSTKLEDSAMYFCASSDLSGSRESYNEQFFGPGTRLTVL.